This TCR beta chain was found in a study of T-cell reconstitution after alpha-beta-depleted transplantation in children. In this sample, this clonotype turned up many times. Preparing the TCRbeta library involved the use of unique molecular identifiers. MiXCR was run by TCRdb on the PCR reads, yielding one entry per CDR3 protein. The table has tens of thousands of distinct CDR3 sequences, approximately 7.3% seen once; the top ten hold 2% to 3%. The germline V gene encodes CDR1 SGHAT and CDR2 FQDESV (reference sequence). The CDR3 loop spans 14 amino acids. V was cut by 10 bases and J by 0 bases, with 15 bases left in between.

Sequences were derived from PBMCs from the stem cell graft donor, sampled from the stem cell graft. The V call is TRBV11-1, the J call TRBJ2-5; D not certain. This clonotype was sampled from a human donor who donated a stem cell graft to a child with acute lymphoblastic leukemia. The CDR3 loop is CATISKVYQETQYF. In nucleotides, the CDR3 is TGTGCCACCATAAGCAAAGTCTACCAAGAGACCCAGTACTTC. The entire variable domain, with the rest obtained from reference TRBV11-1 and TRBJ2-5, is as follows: EAEVAQSPRYKITEKSQAVAFWCDPISGHATLYWYRQILGQGPELLVQFQDESVVDDSQLPKDRFSAERLKGVDSTLKIQPAELGDSAMYLCATISKVYQETQYFGPGTRLLVL.